A selection of T cell receptor beta chains follows, all from one sample in a study of OX40 agonist ivuxolimab in advanced cancers. Sequenced by immunoSEQ multiplex PCR; TCRdb stores in-frame clones only, minus some. The table shows fewer than 25,000 clones, with 75% to 80% occurring only once. Sequenced material: CD4+ or CD8+ T cells sorted from blood, taken in a trial of the OX40 agonist ivuxolimab. The receptors derive from an adult with an advanced solid tumor such as melanoma, head and neck, liver or kidney cancer. Each CDR3 is given with its conserved first and last residue.

J | V | CDR3
- | TRBV7-2 | CASSFGTVGGSYEQYF
TRBJ2-4 | TRBV7-9 | CASSSGTGNIQYF
TRBJ1-1 | TRBV2 | CASSWTDVKAFF
TRBJ2-7 | TRBV7-2 | CASSDLAGGRGYEQYF
TRBJ1-5 | TRBV6-6 | CASSQTGDRNQPQHF
TRBJ2-7 | TRBV6-6 | CVSSRGSYEQYF
TRBJ1-6 | TRBV28 | CASTLGELPLHF
TRBJ1-1 | TRBV7-3 | CASSLTGGEAFF
TRBJ1-3 | TRBV6-4 | CASSPQGIGSGNTIYF
TRBJ2-7 | TRBV5-1 | CASSLPGTPNSYEQYF
TRBJ1-5 | TRBV7-2 | CASSLWQGAGQPQHF
TRBJ2-2 | TRBV5-1 | CASSLSIGNGELFF
TRBJ2-2 | TRBV4-1 | CASSPFSGRNTGELFF
TRBJ2-7 | TRBV6-5 | CASRAGTGKGYEQYF
TRBJ1-2 | TRBV2 | CASSRETAGTGDGYTF
TRBJ1-2 | TRBV5-5 | CASSRPDRGSYGYTF
TRBJ2-6 | TRBV13 | CASSFRASGANVLTF
TRBJ1-2 | TRBV30 | CAWSALGGQFYGYTF
TRBJ1-5 | TRBV19 | CASSMQGARQPQHF
TRBJ1-6 | TRBV5-6 | CASSLVGGSNSPLHF
TRBJ1-2 | TRBV4-1 | CASSHSLPQHRQRNYGYTF
TRBJ2-1 | TRBV4-2 | CASSRTGTSGRDEQFF
TRBJ1-5 | TRBV7-9 | CASSPHGGDQPQHF
TRBJ2-2 | TRBV7-9 | CASSSQGGVTGELFF
TRBJ1-2 | TRBV7-6 | CASRPDTMGGYTF
TRBJ1-5 | TRBV10-3 | CAISLEGSNQPQHF
TRBJ2-5 | TRBV6-1 | CASKGGGAQETQYF
TRBJ1-1 | TRBV2 | CASRGQGRVAFF
TRBJ2-1 | TRBV19 | CASSNRGPNEQFF
TRBJ1-1 | TRBV5-4 | CASSSPQGAAAFF
TRBJ1-1 | TRBV18 | CASSADRDSGGEAFF
TRBJ1-5 | TRBV7-2 | CASSLGGTGSMPQHF
TRBJ1-1 | TRBV18 | CASSQQQGNTEAFF
TRBJ1-4 | TRBV5-6 | CASSLGGIDEKLFF
TRBJ2-1 | TRBV2 | CASNSRAGGYNEQFF
TRBJ2-3 | TRBV6-5 | CASSYSPDQDTQYF
- | TRBV9 | CASSVADGTYEQYF
TRBJ1-1 | TRBV7-6 | CASSLRLGEHDTEAFF
TRBJ2-2 | TRBV4-1 | CASSLLAAEGTGELFF
TRBJ1-5 | TRBV19 | CASSMTGLFQPQHF
TRBJ1-6 | TRBV15 | CATSRDRTRTLHF
TRBJ1-2 | TRBV9 | CASSVTTGGNGYTF
TRBJ1-6 | TRBV6-6 | CASRTAGRAPLHF
TRBJ2-4 | TRBV30 | CAWSHLRGGLAKNIQYF
TRBJ2-7 | TRBV5-4 | CASSQGQGAGEQYF
TRBJ2-7 | TRBV19 | CASSIIRQGNYEQYF
TRBJ2-2 | TRBV9 | CASSEEGELFF
TRBJ1-5 | TRBV19 | CASSPDWVNQPQHF
TRBJ2-5 | TRBV19 | CASSIVVSGVETQYF
TRBJ1-1 | TRBV20-1 | CSARRHTEAFF
TRBJ2-3 | TRBV5-4 | CASSAGGGGSTDTQYF
TRBJ2-7 | TRBV7-2 | CASSLATATYEQYF
TRBJ1-2 | TRBV5-1 | CASSLEGVGYTF
TRBJ2-7 | TRBV7-2 | CASSLVGGALEQYF
- | TRBV19 | CATEGNGYEQYF
TRBJ2-1 | TRBV7-2 | CASSSPQLALAAYNEQFF
TRBJ1-3 | TRBV25-1 | CASSESLRPPGNTIYF
TRBJ2-7 | TRBV11-2 | CASSPREGLRGSEQYF